The clone carrying this T cell receptor beta chain was detected only once. CDR1 DFQATT and CDR2 SNEGSKA come from the germline V gene (reference sequence). CDR3 length: 16 amino acids. V was clipped by 0 bases and J by 3 bases; unmatched bases: 8. Prior to thyroid surgery, none of the patients had received any treatment. This sample stems from a study of metastatic and nonmetastatic thyroid tumors. TCRdb reassembled clones from the PCR reads with MiXCR. The repertoire has 35,000 to 50,000 clones, 9.5% to 13% of them found once; the top ten carry around 9%. The V call is TRBV20-1, the J call TRBJ2-7, with TRBD2 identical over 10 bases. This clonotype originated in a male donor with papillary thyroid cancer or a benign thyroid nodule (not recorded which). Some clones in this sample may be carry-over from other donors' samples. Sequencing was carried out using blood. CDR3 protein: CSAREPLAGFDYEQYF. The CDR3 coding sequence is TGCAGTGCTAGAGAACCACTAGCGGGGTTCGACTACGAGCAGTACTTC.